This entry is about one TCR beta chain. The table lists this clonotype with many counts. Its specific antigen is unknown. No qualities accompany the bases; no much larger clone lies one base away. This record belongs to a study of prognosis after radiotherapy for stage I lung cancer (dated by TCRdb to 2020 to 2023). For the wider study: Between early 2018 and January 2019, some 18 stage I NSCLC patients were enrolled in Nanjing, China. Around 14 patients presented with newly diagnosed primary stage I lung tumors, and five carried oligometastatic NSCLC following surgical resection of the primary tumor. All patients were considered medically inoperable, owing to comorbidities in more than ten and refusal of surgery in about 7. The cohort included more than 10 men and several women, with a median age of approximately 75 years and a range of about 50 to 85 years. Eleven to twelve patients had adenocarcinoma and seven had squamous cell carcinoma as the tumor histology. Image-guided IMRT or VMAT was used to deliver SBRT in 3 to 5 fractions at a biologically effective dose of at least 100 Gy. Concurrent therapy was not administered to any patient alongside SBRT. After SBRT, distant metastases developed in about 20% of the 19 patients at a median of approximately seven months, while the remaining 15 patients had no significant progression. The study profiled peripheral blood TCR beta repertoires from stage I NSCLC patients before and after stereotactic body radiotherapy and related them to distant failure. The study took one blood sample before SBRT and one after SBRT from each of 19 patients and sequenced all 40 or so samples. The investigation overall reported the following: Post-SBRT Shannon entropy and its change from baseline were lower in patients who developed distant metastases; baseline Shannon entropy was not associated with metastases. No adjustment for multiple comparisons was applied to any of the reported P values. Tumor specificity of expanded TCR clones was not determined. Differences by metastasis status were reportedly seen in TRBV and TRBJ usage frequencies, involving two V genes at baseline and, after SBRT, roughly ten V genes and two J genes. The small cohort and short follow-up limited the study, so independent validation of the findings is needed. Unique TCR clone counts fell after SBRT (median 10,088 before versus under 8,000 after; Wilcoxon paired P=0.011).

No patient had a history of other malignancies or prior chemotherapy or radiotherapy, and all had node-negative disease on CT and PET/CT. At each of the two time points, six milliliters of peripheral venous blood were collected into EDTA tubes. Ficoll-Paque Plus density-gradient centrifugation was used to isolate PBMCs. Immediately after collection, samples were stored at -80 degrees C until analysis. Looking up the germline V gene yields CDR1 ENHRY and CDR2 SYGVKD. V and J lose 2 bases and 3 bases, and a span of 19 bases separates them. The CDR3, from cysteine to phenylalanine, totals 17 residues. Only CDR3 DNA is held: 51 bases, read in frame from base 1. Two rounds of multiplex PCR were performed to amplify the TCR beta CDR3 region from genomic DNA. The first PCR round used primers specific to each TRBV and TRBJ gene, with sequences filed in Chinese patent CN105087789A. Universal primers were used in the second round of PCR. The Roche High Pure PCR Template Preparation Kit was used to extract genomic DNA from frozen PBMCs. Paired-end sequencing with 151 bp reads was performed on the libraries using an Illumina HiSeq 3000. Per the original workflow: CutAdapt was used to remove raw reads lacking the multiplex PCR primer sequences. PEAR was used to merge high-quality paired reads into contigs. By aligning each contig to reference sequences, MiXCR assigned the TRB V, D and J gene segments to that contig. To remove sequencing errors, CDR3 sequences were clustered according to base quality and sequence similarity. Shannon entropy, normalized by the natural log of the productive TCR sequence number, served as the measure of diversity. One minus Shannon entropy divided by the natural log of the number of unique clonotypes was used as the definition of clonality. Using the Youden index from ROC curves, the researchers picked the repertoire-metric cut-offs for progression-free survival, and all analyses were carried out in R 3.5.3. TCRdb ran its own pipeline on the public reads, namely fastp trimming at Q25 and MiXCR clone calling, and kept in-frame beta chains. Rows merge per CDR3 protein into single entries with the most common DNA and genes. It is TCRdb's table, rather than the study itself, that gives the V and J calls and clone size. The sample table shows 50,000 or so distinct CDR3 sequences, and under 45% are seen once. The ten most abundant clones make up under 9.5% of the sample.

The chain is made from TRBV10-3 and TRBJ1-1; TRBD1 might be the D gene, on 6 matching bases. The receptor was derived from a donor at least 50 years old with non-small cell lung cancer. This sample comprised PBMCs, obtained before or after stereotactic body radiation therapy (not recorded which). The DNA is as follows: TGTGCCATCAGTGAGATGGTGGGGACCCGGGGGCACACTGAAGCTTTCTTT. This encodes CAISEMVGTRGHTEAFF.